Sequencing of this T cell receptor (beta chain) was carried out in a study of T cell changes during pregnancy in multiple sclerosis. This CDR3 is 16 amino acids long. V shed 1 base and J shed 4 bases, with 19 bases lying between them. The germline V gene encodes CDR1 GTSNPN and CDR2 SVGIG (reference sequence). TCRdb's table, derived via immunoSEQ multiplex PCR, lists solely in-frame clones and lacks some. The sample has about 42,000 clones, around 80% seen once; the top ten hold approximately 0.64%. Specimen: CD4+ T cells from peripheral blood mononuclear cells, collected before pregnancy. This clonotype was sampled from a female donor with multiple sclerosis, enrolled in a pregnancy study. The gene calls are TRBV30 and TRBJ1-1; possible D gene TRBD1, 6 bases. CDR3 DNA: TGTGCCTGGAGTGCCGACCGCACAGGGTTTGGCACTGAAGCTTTCTTT. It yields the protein CAWSADRTGFGTEAFF.